Only a few counts were recorded for the clone carrying this TCR beta chain. This entry belongs to a study of blood T cell repertoires in COVID-19. Libraries were prepared by immunoSEQ multiplex PCR; TCRdb keeps only in-frame clonotypes and omits some of them. This sample has about 170,000 clones; 82% occur once, and the top ten carry over 9.5%. The V gene end was trimmed by 4 bases and the J gene end by 2 bases; junction bases not matched to a gene: 7. The germline gives CDR1 LNHDA, CDR2 SQIVND (reference sequence). The CDR3 runs 16 residues. The receptor's source is a woman of 80 years or more with active or convalescent COVID-19. The V call is TRBV19, the J call TRBJ2-1, with 8 nucleotides matching TRBD2. The sequenced sample was peripheral blood. In DNA, the CDR3 is TGTGCCAGTAGTAATCGGAATAGCGGGACCTACAATGAGCAGTTCTTC. Amino acids: CASSNRNSGTYNEQFF.